The present TCR beta chain was sequenced within a study of T cell responses to AZD1222 COVID-19 vaccine. Across the whole study: Combined were second doses at about 4 or about 12 weeks. General study findings and limits: Among the donors, most were white British and more were female, and clonal diversity was possibly underestimated.

TCRdb's table, derived via immunoSEQ multiplex PCR, lists solely in-frame clones and lacks some. The sample records over 85,000 clones, more than 85% being singletons. In regard to this clone: Its antigen remains unidentified.

The trim removed 7 bases at V and 2 bases at J, leaving 14 bases unmatched. Germline V gene lookup returns CDR1 MDHEN and CDR2 SYDVKM. This CDR3 region has 16 residues. The genes are TRBV28 and TRBJ2-7; the match to TRBD1 covers 7 bases. The sample in question was peripheral blood, obtained on day 0 of AZD1222 vaccination. This receptor was identified in an adult in good health. The CDR3 loop reads CASTPIDREVTYEQYF. The DNA of the CDR3 is TGTGCCAGCACCCCTATAGACAGGGAAGTAACCTACGAGCAGTACTTC.